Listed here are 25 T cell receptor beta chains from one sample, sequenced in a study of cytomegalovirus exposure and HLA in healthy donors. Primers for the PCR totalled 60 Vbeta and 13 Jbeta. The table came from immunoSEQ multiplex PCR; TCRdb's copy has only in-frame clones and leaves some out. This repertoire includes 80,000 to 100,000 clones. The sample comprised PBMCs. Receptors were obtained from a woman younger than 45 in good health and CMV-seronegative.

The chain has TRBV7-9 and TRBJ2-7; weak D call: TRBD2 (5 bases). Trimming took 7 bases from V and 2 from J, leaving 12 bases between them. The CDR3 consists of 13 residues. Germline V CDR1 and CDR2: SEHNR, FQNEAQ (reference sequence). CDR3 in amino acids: CASTKTGTYEQYF. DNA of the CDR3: TGTGCCAGCACCAAGACGGGGACCTACGAGCAGTACTTC. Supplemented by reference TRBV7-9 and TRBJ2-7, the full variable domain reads DTGVSQNPRHKITKRGQNVTFRCDPISEHNRLYWYRQTLGQGPEFLTYFQNEAQLEKSRLLSDRFSAERPKGSFSTLEIQRTEQGDSAMYLCASTKTGTYEQYFGPGTRLTVT.

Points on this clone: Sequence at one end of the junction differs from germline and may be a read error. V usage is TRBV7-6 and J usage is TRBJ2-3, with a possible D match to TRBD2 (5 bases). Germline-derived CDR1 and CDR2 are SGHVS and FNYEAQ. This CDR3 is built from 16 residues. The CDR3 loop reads CASSLVRGGRTDTQYF. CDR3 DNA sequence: TGTGCCAGCAGTTTAGTCCGTGGCGGGCGCACAGATACGCAGTATTTT.

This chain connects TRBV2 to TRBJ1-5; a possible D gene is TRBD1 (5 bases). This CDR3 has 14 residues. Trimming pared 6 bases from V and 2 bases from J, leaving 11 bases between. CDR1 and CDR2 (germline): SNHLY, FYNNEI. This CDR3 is CASRDMKGNQPQHF. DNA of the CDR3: TGTGCCAGCAGGGACATGAAGGGCAATCAGCCCCAGCATTTT.

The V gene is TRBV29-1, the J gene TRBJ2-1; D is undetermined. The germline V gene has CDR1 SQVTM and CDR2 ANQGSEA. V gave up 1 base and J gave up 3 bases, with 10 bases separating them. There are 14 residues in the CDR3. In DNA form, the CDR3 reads TGCAGCGTTGAAGGGCGGAGCAGCTACAATGAGCAGTTCTTC. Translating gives CSVEGRSSYNEQFF.

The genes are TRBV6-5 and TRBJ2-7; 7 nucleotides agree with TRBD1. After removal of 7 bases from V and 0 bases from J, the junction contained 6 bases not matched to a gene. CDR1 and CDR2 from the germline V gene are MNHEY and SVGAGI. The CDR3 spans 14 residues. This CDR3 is CASIMTGNSYEQYF. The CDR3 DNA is TGTGCCAGCATCATGACAGGGAACTCCTACGAGCAGTACTTC.

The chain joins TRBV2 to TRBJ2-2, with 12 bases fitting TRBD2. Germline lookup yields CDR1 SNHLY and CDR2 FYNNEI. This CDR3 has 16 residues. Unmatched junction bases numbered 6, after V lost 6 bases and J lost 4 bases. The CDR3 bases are TGTGCCAGCAGGGAACTAGCGGGAGGATTCACCGGGGAGCTGTTTTTT. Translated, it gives CASRELAGGFTGELFF.

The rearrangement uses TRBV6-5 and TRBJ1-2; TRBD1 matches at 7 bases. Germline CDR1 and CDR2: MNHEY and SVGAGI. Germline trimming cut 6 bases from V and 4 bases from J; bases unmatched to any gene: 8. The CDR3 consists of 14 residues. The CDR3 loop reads CASSGTESLYGYTF. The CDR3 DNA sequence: TGTGCCAGCAGCGGGACAGAAAGCCTCTATGGCTACACCTTC.

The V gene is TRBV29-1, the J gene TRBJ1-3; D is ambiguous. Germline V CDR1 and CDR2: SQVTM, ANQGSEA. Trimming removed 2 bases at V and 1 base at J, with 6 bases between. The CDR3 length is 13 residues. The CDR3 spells CSVERGSGNTIYF. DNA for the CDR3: TGCAGCGTTGAAAGAGGGTCTGGAAACACCATATATTTT.

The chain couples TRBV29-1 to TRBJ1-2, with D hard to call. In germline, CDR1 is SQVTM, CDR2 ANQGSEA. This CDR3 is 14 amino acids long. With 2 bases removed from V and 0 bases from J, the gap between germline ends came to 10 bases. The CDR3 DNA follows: TGCAGCGTTGAATCGGTCCGTTCTAACTATGGCTACACCTTC. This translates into CSVESVRSNYGYTF.

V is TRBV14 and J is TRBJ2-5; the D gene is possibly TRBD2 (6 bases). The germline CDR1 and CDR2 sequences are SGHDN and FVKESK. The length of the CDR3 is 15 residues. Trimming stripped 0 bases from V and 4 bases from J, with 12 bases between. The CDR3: CASSQDESRGETQYF. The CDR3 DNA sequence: TGTGCCAGCAGCCAAGATGAATCGCGGGGAGAGACCCAGTACTTC.

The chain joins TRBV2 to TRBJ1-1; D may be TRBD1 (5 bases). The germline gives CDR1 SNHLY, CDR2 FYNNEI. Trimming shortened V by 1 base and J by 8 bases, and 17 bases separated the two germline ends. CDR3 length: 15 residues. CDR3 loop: CASSEVSGGTSEAFF. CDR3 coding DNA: TGTGCCAGCAGTGAAGTCTCGGGGGGTACTAGCGAAGCTTTCTTT.

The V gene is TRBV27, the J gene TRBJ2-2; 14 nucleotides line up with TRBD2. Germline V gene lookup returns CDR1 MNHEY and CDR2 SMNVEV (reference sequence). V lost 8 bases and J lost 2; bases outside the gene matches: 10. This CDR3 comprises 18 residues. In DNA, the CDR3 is TGTGCCAGCGTGGGTCGACTAGCGGGGGGGCCAAACACCGGGGAGCTGTTTTTT. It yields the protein CASVGRLAGGPNTGELFF.

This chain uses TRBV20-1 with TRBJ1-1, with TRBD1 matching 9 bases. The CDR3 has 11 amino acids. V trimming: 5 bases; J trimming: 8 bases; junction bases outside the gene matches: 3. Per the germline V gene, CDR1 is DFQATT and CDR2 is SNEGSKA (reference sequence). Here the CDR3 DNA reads TGCAGTGCTCGGACAGGGGCCGAAGCTTTCTTT. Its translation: CSARTGAEAFF.

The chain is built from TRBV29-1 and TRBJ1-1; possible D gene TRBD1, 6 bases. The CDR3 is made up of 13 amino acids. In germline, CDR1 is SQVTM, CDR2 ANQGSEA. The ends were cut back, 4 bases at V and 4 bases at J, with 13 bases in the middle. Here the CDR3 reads CSVVRGAGTEAFF. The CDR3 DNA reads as TGCAGCGTTGTCCGGGGGGCTGGCACTGAAGCTTTCTTT.

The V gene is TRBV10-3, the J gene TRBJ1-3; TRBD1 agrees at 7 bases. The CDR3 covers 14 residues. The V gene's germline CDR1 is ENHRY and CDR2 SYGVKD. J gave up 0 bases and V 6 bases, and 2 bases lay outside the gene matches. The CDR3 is CAIRDRSSGNTIYF. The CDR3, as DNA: TGTGCCATCAGGGACAGGTCCTCTGGAAACACCATATATTTT.

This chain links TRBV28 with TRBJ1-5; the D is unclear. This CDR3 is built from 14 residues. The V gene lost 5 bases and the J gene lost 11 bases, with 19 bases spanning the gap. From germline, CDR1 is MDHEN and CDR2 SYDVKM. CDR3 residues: CASSPPRLGRAQHF. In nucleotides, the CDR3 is TGTGCCAGCAGTCCCCCCAGACTCGGGAGGGCCCAGCATTTT.

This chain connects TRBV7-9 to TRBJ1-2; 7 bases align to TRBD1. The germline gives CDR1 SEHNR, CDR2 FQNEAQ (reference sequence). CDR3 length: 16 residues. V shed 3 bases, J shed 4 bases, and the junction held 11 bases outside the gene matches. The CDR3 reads CASSLPPGQHLYGYTF. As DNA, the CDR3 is TGTGCCAGCAGCTTGCCTCCGGGACAGCATCTCTATGGCTACACCTTC.

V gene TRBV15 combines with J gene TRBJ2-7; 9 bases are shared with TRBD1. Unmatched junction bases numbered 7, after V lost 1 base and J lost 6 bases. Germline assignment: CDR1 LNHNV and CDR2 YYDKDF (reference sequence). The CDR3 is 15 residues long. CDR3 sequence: CATSRARDRAGEQYF. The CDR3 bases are TGTGCCACCAGCAGAGCCCGGGACAGGGCTGGCGAGCAGTACTTC.

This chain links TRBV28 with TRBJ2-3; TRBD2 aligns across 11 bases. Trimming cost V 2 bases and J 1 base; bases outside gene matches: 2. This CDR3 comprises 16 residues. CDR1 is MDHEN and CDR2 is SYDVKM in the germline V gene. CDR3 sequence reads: CASSLVAGGGTDTQYF. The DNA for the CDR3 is TGTGCCAGCAGTTTAGTAGCGGGAGGGGGCACAGATACGCAGTATTTT.

The CDR3 here is CSVLTGEHGYTF. DNA of the CDR3: TGCAGCGTTTTAACAGGGGAGCACGGCTACACCTTC. The chain joins TRBV29-1 to TRBJ1-2; 7 bases line up with TRBD1. Looked up from germline, CDR1 is SQVTM and CDR2 is ANQGSEA. The CDR3 spans 12 residues. With V trimmed by 5 bases and J by 8 bases, 8 bases remained unmatched.

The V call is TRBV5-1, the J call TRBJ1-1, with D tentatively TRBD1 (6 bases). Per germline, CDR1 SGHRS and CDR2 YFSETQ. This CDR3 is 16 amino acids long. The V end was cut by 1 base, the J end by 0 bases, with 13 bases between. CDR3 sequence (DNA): TGCGCCAGCAGCTTGAGTAGCCAGGGGTTGAACACTGAAGCTTTCTTT. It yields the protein CASSLSSQGLNTEAFF.

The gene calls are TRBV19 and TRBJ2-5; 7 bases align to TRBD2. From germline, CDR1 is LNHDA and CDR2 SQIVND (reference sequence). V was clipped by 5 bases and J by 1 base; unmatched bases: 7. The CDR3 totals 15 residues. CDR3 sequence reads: CASSVSSGPQETQYF. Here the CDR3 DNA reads TGTGCCAGTAGTGTGAGTAGCGGGCCCCAAGAGACCCAGTACTTC.

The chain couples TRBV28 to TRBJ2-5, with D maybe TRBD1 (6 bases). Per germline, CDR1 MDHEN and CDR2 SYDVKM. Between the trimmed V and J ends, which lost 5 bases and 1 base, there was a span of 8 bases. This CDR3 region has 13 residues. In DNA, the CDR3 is TGTGCCAGCAGTACGGACAGCCAAGAGACCCAGTACTTC. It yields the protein CASSTDSQETQYF.

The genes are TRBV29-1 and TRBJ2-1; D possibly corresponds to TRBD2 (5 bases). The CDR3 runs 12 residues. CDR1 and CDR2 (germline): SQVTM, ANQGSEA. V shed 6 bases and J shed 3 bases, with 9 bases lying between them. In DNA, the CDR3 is TGCAGCGTCGGTGACTACTACAATGAGCAGTTCTTC. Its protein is CSVGDYYNEQFF.

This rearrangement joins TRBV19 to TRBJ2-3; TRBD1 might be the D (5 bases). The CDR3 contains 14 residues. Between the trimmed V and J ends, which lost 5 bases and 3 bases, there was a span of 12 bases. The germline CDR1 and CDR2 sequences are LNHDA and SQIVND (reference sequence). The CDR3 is CASSSVQVTDTQYF. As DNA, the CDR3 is TGTGCCAGTAGTTCCGTACAGGTTACAGATACGCAGTATTTT.